These 5 T cell receptor beta chains share one sample of origin, sequenced in a study of T cell clonality in common variable immunodeficiency. Overall study results and limits: Fewer deletions and N-nucleotide insertions were reportedly seen in common variable immunodeficiency TCR beta sequences.

Using immunoSEQ multiplex PCR, the repertoire was profiled, and TCRdb retains in-frame clones only, with some absent. The sample shows 20,000 to 25,000 clones, none of them appearing just once. These receptors are not linked to any known antigen. Specimen: peripheral blood mononuclear cells. These receptors were obtained from a human donor with common variable immunodeficiency.

This clone occurred many times. The CDR3 is cut off 3 residues early in the read; its end comes from the germline J gene. This chain joins TRBV5-1 and TRBJ2-7, with D maybe TRBD1 (6 bases). CDR3 length: 15 amino acids. V dropped 5 bases and J dropped 3 bases, with 18 bases sitting between them. The V gene's germline CDR1 is SGHRS and CDR2 YFSETQ. CDR3 sequence: CASRRTGTPDYEQYF. The CDR3 bases that were read are TGCGCCAGCAGACGGACCGGGACACCGGACTACGAG.

This clone was detected only a few times. A much larger clone lies one base from this, so it may be a read error. The read gets to within 3 residues of the CDR3 end, and the germline J gene fills in the rest. This same CDR3 is encoded by further DNA sequences in the sample. This sequence joins TRBV5-1 and TRBJ2-7; D perhaps matches TRBD1 (5 bases). Trimming took off 4 bases at V and 4 bases at J, with 18 bases between the two ends. This CDR3 comprises 15 residues. Per germline, CDR1 SGHRS and CDR2 YFSETQ. The CDR3 here is CASSVVAGSTYEQYF. CDR3 DNA (partial): TGCGCCAGCAGCGTCGTGGCAGGGTCTACATACGAG.

In its sample, this clone was seen many times. The read terminates 3 residues ahead of where the CDR3 ends, so the germline J gene completes it. This sequence joins TRBV3-1 (or the pseudogene TRBV3-2) and TRBJ2-2, with D hard to call. The V end was cut by 2 bases, the J end by 4 bases, with 11 bases between. CDR1 is LGHDT and CDR2 is YNNKEL in the germline V gene (reference sequence). The CDR3 spans 15 residues. The chain's CDR3 is CASSQFATGTGELFF. The CDR3 bases that were read are TGTGCCAGCAGCCAATTTGCGACTGGCACCGGGGAG.

This clone was detected many times. The read terminates 3 residues before the CDR3 end, so the remaining end is supplied by the germline J gene. The gene calls are TRBV5-6 and TRBJ2-3, with D uncertain. Germline V gene sequence: CDR1 SGHDT, CDR2 YYEEEE. Trimming removed 2 bases from V and 4 bases from J, with 14 bases in between. The length of the CDR3 is 15 residues. The CDR3 protein is CASSFRRDIPDTQYF. Incomplete CDR3 DNA: TGTGCCAGCAGCTTCCGACGCGACATCCCAGATACG.

This clone has at least ten counts. The read is 3 residues too short to cover the CDR3 end, so that end is filled in from the germline J gene. The chain combines TRBV2 with TRBJ2-2; 7 nucleotides line up with TRBD1. The CDR3 is made up of 14 amino acids. Losses at the gene ends were 5 bases for V and 6 bases for J; bases not matched to a gene: 6. Germline CDR1 is SNHLY and CDR2 is FYNNEI. The CDR3 loop is CASSTGVEAGELFF. CDR3 DNA (partial): TGTGCCAGCAGTACAGGGGTTGAGGCCGGGGAG. The entire variable domain, with the rest obtained from reference TRBV2 and TRBJ2-2, is as follows: EPEVTQTPSHQVTQMGQEVILRCVPISNHLYFYWYRQILGQKVEFLVSFYNNEISEKSEIFDDQFSVERPDGSNFTLKIRSTKLEDSAMYFCASSTGVEAGELFFGEGSRLTVL.